The clone carrying this T cell receptor (beta chain) was observed at least ten times. This sample was included in a study of T cells in Graves' hyperthyroidism and ophthalmopathy. This CDR3 region has 16 residues. After removal of 6 bases from V and 7 bases from J, the junction contained 7 bases not matched to a gene. RNA transcripts yielded amplified TCR beta CDR3 regions. When the TCR CDR3 underwent first-round RT-PCR, the HTBI primer set was used. TCRdb reprocessed the multiplex PCR reads with MiXCR, giving one entry per CDR3 protein. The data show roughly 330,000 distinct CDR3 sequences, roughly 17% seen once.

The specimen sequenced was blood. The receptor was derived from a man aged 25 to 40 with Graves' hyperthyroidism. The rearrangement joins TRBV12-3 or TRBV12-4 to TRBJ2-2, with 14 bases matching TRBD2. The DNA of the CDR3 is TGTGCCAGCAGCCAGGGACTAGCGGGAGTTCTCGGGGAGCTGTTTTTT. Its translation is CASSQGLAGVLGELFF.